This T cell receptor (beta chain) was sequenced in a study of cytomegalovirus exposure and HLA in healthy donors. In the PCR, 60 Vbeta and 13 Jbeta primers were used. Using immunoSEQ multiplex PCR, the repertoire was profiled, and TCRdb retains in-frame clones only, with some absent. Here the sample table reports around 74,000 clones. The germline gives CDR1 SGHTA, CDR2 FQGNSA. V lost 0 bases and J lost 6; bases outside the gene matches: 4. The length of the CDR3 is 16 residues. Specimen: PBMCs. The clonotype originates from a man between 50 and 59 years old in good health and CMV-seropositive. V and J are TRBV7-2 and TRBJ2-1; 11 nucleotides agree with TRBD2. The CDR3 nucleotides are TGTGCCAGCAGCTTAGCAGGGACTAGCGGTTCCAATGAGCAGTTCTTC. This gives the protein CASSLAGTSGSNEQFF.